One and the same sample provided the 16 T cell receptor beta chains below, sequenced in a study of cytotoxic CD8 clonotypes in ibrutinib-treated CLL. Measured with immunoSEQ multiplex PCR; TCRdb has only the in-frame clones, and not every one. Counted here are 160,000 or so clones, about 80% occurring once; the ten biggest clones make up 3.5% to 5.5%. This specimen was PBMCs, taken after 24 months of ibrutinib treatment. The receptors here all came from a human donor with chronic lymphocytic leukemia.

This chain uses TRBV7-2 with TRBJ2-6; the D gene is possibly TRBD1 (5 bases). Trimming cost V 3 bases and J 0 bases, with 9 bases left between them. The CDR3 totals 16 residues. Germline-derived CDR1 and CDR2 are SGHTA and FQGNSA. CDR3 sequence: CASSFRRASGANVLTF. The CDR3 DNA sequence: TGTGCCAGCAGCTTTCGCAGGGCCTCTGGGGCCAACGTCCTGACTTTC.

The chain has TRBV9 and TRBJ2-1; tentative D call: TRBD2 (5 bases). CDR1 SGDLS and CDR2 YYNGEE come from the germline V gene. The CDR3 spans 15 residues. Deletions cut 0 bases from V and 3 bases from J, with 10 bases between. The CDR3 loop reads CASSVEVGDYNEQFF. The CDR3 bases are TGTGCCAGCAGCGTAGAGGTCGGGGACTACAATGAGCAGTTCTTC. Combining the CDR3 with reference TRBV9 and TRBJ2-1 gives the whole variable domain DSGVTQTPKHLITATGQRVTLRCSPRSGDLSVYWYQQSLDQGLQFLIQYYNGEERAKGNILERFSAQQFPDLHSELNLSSLELGDSALYFCASSVEVGDYNEQFFGPGTRLTVL.

V and J are TRBV29-1 and TRBJ2-7; TRBD2 might be the D (5 bases). Germline CDR1 reads SQVTM; CDR2 reads ANQGSEA. Trimming cost V 4 bases and J 2 bases, with 15 bases left between them. CDR3 length: 14 amino acids. The CDR3 here is CSVVRPTKTYEQYF. The CDR3 DNA reads as TGCAGCGTTGTGAGGCCGACTAAGACCTACGAGCAGTACTTC.

This clone came up once. J is TRBJ1-6 and V is TRBV21-1. TRBV21-1 is a documented pseudogene. This CDR3 comprises 15 residues. The CDR3 sequence is CASSKVLGRNSPLHF. The CDR3 coding sequence is TGTGCCAGCAGCAAAGTCTTGGGGAGGAATTCACCCCTCCACTTT.

Written as DNA, the CDR3 is TGTGCCAGCACGGCGGGTTTTAATACCGGGGAGCTGTTTTTT. Its translation is CASTAGFNTGELFF. The chain has TRBV7-3 and TRBJ2-2, with TRBD2 as a possible D gene (5 bases). Germline CDR1 and CDR2: SGHTA and FQGTGA. The V gene lost 7 bases and the J gene lost 5 bases, with 14 bases spanning the gap. This CDR3 region has 14 residues.

The CDR3 sequence is CASSEGMWGEKLFF. The DNA for the CDR3 is TGTGCCAGCAGCGAGGGGATGTGGGGTGAAAAACTGTTTTTT. The chain recombines TRBV7-6 with TRBJ1-4, with a tentative D call TRBD1 (5 bases). Germline V gene lookup returns CDR1 SGHVS and CDR2 FNYEAQ. The germline V and J ends were trimmed by 5 bases and 7 bases, with 14 bases remaining between them. The CDR3 extends over 14 amino acids.

The genes are TRBV2 and TRBJ1-3, with TRBD1 matching over 10 bases. Germline values: CDR1 SNHLY, CDR2 FYNNEI. This CDR3 has 15 amino acids. With V trimmed by 6 bases and J by 7 bases, 9 bases remained unmatched. This CDR3 is CASRKGTGDYNTIYF. The CDR3, as DNA: TGTGCCAGCAGAAAGGGGACAGGGGATTATAACACCATATATTTT.

The V gene is TRBV27, the J gene TRBJ1-4; 7 bases align to TRBD1. The CDR3 contains 16 residues. V was clipped by 5 bases and J by 4 bases; unmatched bases: 10. Per germline, CDR1 MNHEY and CDR2 SMNVEV (reference sequence). CDR3 nucleotide sequence: TGTGCCAGCAGTGTAAATCTGGGACAGTTTAATGAAAAACTGTTTTTT. This codes for CASSVNLGQFNEKLFF.

Comment on this clone: Other DNA sequences of this sample code for an identical CDR3. The J gene is TRBJ1-1, the V gene TRBV6-5; the D gene is possibly TRBD1 (6 bases). Germline CDR1 MNHEY, CDR2 SVGAGI. Trimming took off 1 base at V and 1 base at J, with 7 bases between the two ends. The CDR3 loop spans 14 amino acids. The CDR3 is CASSYFRGNTEAFF. CDR3 DNA: TGTGCCAGCAGTTACTTCAGGGGGAACACTGAAGCTTTCTTT.

V and J are TRBV7-9 and TRBJ2-3; a possible D gene is TRBD2 (5 bases). Germline V gene data show CDR1 as SEHNR and CDR2 as FQNEAQ (reference sequence). The V end was cut by 2 bases, the J end by 5 bases, with 14 bases between. The CDR3 covers 15 residues. The CDR3 DNA reads TGTGCCAGCAGCTTAAGGCCCCACCGGGAAGATACGCAGTATTTT. Encoded protein: CASSLRPHREDTQYF.

This chain uses TRBV4-3 with TRBJ2-5; no reliable D call. This CDR3 spans 17 amino acids. Germline CDR1 and CDR2: LGHNA and YSLEER. V lost 0 bases, J lost 1 base, and 15 bases lay in between. The CDR3 bases are TGCGCCAGCAGCCAAGATCCTTCCCAGGCGGCCCAAGAGACCCAGTACTTC. Translation: CASSQDPSQAAQETQYF.

The chain combines TRBV5-1 with TRBJ2-1; 12 bases match TRBD2. Per the germline V gene, CDR1 is SGHRS and CDR2 is YFSETQ. This CDR3 spans 14 amino acids. The J segment lost 10 bases and the V segment lost 2 bases, leaving 4 bases of the junction unmatched. CDR3 region: CASSLLAGGPEQFF. CDR3 DNA: TGCGCCAGCAGCTTACTAGCGGGGGGACCCGAGCAGTTCTTC.

The chain joins TRBV30 to TRBJ1-5; the D is unclear. CDR3 size: 15 residues. The germline V and J ends were trimmed by 3 bases and 4 bases, with 16 bases remaining between them. The germline V gene encodes CDR1 GTSNPN and CDR2 SVGIG (reference sequence). As DNA, the CDR3 is TGTGCCTGGAGCCGGGAGATAGGATGGAATCAGCCCCAGCATTTT. It is translated as CAWSREIGWNQPQHF.

With regard to this clone: Other DNA sequences within the sample encode an identical CDR3. The J gene is TRBJ1-2, the V gene TRBV19, with TRBD1 identical over 7 bases. The V gene end was trimmed by 3 bases and the J gene end by 3 bases; junction bases not matched to a gene: 1. This CDR3 region has 13 residues. CDR1 is LNHDA, CDR2 SQIVND, per germline (reference sequence). CDR3 coding DNA: TGTGCCAGTAGTATCGACAGGGACTATGGCTACACCTTC. Protein product: CASSIDRDYGYTF.

This sequence joins TRBV28 and TRBJ1-2, with D perhaps TRBD1 (6 bases). Between the trimmed V and J ends, which lost 5 bases and 6 bases, there was a span of 16 bases. The germline CDR1 and CDR2 sequences are MDHEN and SYDVKM. The CDR3 has 14 residues. The CDR3 is CASSIQGPEDGYTF. In DNA form, the CDR3 reads TGTGCCAGCAGTATACAGGGCCCCGAGGATGGCTACACCTTC.

This clone was detected only once. The J gene is TRBJ2-7, the V gene TRBV6-5; possible D gene TRBD1, 6 bases. Germline CDR1 reads MNHEY; CDR2 reads SVGAGI. Trimming took 7 bases from V and 2 from J, leaving 15 bases between them. The CDR3 is 14 amino acids. CDR3 in DNA: TGTGCCAGCACGGACAGAAGCCGAACCTACGAGCAGTACTTC. Amino acid sequence: CASTDRSRTYEQYF.